This T cell receptor (beta chain) appears in the sequencing data of a study of CD8+CD57+ T cells in acquired aplastic anemia. Genomic DNA served as template for TCR beta VDJ and CDR3 profiling. Each CDR3 protein gets one entry after TCRdb re-called the reads with MiXCR. The sample includes more than 70,000 distinct CDR3 sequences, around 70% seen only once; the top ten take 70% to 90%. Before being chosen for sequencing, patients had shown CD8+CD57+ cell expansion by flow cytometry. All participating patients were living with severe acquired aplastic anemia. No therapy was given to patients before blood sampling. Germline assignment: CDR1 SNHLY and CDR2 FYNNEI. Losses at the gene ends were 5 bases for V and 3 bases for J; bases not matched to a gene: 7. There are 17 residues in the CDR3.

The specimen was sorted CD4+, CD8+, or CD8+CD57+ T cells (not recorded which) from PBMCs. This sequence joins TRBV2 and TRBJ2-1; TRBD2 matches 13 bases. The source is a human donor with aplastic anemia. CDR3 coding DNA: TGTGCCAGCAGTTTCTCAGGACTAGCGGGGGTCTACAATGAGCAGTTCTTC. This sequence encodes CASSFSGLAGVYNEQFF.